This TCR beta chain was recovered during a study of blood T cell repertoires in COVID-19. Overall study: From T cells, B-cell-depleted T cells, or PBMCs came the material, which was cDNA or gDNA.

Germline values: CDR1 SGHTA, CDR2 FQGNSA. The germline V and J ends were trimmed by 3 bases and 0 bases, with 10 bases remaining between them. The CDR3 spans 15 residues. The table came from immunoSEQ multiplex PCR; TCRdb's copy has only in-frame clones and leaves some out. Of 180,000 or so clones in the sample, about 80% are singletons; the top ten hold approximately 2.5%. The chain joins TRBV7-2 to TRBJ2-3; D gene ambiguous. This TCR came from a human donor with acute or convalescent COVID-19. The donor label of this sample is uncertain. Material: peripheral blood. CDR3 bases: TGTGCCAGCAGCTTGGATCAGGTTAGCACAGATACGCAGTATTTT. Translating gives CASSLDQVSTDTQYF.